A single T cell receptor beta chain is shown here with its context. The antigen is unknown. The sample's treatment: 10-day PBMC culture with coronavirus spike peptide pools or control peptides (ViraFEST assay). Culture of 2 million to 2.5 million PBMCs per well took place with 8.5 to 10 IU/ml IL-2 and 10 ug/ml peptide pools. The germline V and J ends were trimmed by 5 bases and 5 bases, with 12 bases remaining between them. The CDR3 length is 12 residues. Germline V gives CDR1 GTSNPN, CDR2 SVGIG (reference sequence). The data are from a study of vaccination and CD4 T cells after COVID-19. The overall study: The cells in question were stimulated using overlapping spike peptides derived from SARS-CoV-2, HCoV-NL63, HCoV-OC43 and HCoV-229E. Controls had a CEFX pool, an HIV-1 Nef pool, or no peptide added.

The Oncomine TCR Beta short-read assay was what sequenced the DNA obtained from cultured CD4+ T cells. The genomic DNA was obtained from cultured CD4+ T cells by extraction with the QIAamp micro DNA kit. A single record per CDR3 protein comes from TCRdb applying MiXCR to the PCR reads. This table holds some 8,300 distinct CDR3 sequences, under 80% found once. The sequenced sample consisted of CD4+ T cells from blood, cultured in vitro. The chain is built from TRBV30 and TRBJ1-2; D is uncertain. The clonotype was recovered from a human donor who had recovered from COVID-19. The CDR3 protein is CAWGENKYGYTF. The CDR3 DNA is TGTGCCTGGGGGGAAAACAAATATGGCTACACCTTC. Drawing the rest from reference TRBV30 and TRBJ1-2, the complete variable domain is SQTIHQWPATLVQPVGSPLSLECTVEGTSNPNLYWYRQAAGRGLQLLFYSVGIGQISSEVPQNLSASRPQDRQFILSSKKLLLSDSGFYLCAWGENKYGYTFGSGTRLTVV.